This TCR beta chain originates from a study of shared clonotypes between healthy human individuals. Study background: The study used three CD4 naive, three CD4 memory, two CD8 naive and one CD8 memory plate per donor.

Libraries were prepared by immunoSEQ multiplex PCR; TCRdb keeps only in-frame clonotypes and omits some of them. This sample has 2.3 million or so clones; 85% to 95% occur once, and the top ten carry about 0.39%. Notes on the study in general: Compared with clonotypes that all four donors shared, non-shared clonotypes had lower generation probabilities.

A note on this clone: Its antigen is unidentified.

The clonotype comes from a man aged 18 to 35 in good health. Some clones in this sample may be carry-over from other donors' samples. The material sequenced was naive CD4+ T cells from PBMCs. Subset described: CD45RA+ positively selected.

The CDR3 coding sequence is TGTGCCAGCAGCCCCGGGCGGGAGGGGTACGAGCAGTACTTC. Protein sequence: CASSPGREGYEQYF. The chain employs TRBV28 and TRBJ2-7; 9 nucleotides align to TRBD2. Germline lookup yields CDR1 MDHEN and CDR2 SYDVKM. The CDR3 sequence is 14 residues long. Trimming cost V 6 bases and J 4 bases; bases outside gene matches: 7.